The 14 T cell receptor beta chains listed next were all sequenced from one sample in a study of T cell changes during pregnancy in multiple sclerosis. Using immunoSEQ multiplex PCR, the repertoire was profiled, and TCRdb retains in-frame clones only, with some absent. This sample yields about 11,000 clones, of which about 95% are seen a single time; almost 0.3% belongs to the top ten. Here the sequenced sample was CD4+ T cells from peripheral blood mononuclear cells, taken before pregnancy. Every receptor here comes from a female donor with multiple sclerosis, enrolled in a pregnancy study.

The V and J genes are TRBV7-9 and TRBJ1-1; 7 nucleotides agree with TRBD1. The CDR3 is 15 residues long. The V gene's germline CDR1 is SEHNR and CDR2 FQNEAQ (reference sequence). V shed 3 bases and J 5 bases; nucleotides not matched to a gene: 9. The CDR3 protein is CASSFRQGSQTEAFF. CDR3 bases: TGTGCCAGCAGCTTTAGACAGGGAAGTCAGACTGAAGCTTTCTTT.

This clone has more than one count but fewer than ten. At one end, the junction sequence differs from germline, possibly due to a read error. The chain has TRBV6-5 and TRBJ2-7, with TRBD1 matching over 7 bases. Germline lookup yields CDR1 MNHEY and CDR2 SVGAGI. The CDR3 length is 13 residues. CDR3 sequence (DNA): TGTGCCGGCAGTTACTTGACAGGGAACGAGCAGTACTTC. Translation gives CAGSYLTGNEQYF.

The gene calls are TRBV6-8 and TRBJ1-3, with D unclear. In germline, CDR1 is MNHGY, CDR2 SAAAGT. Deletions cut 5 bases from V and 5 bases from J, with 10 bases between. The CDR3 totals 13 residues. The CDR3 DNA follows: TGTGCCAGCAGTGGCGGGCCGAGAAACACCATATATTTT. Translated: CASSGGPRNTIYF.

The chain joins TRBV2 to TRBJ1-4, with 10 bases aligning to TRBD1. V gave up 6 bases and J gave up 10 bases; unmatched junction bases: 8. This CDR3 spans 14 amino acids. Germline values: CDR1 SNHLY, CDR2 FYNNEI. CDR3 bases: TGTGCCAGCAGGGAGGGACAGGGGTACGGAAAACTGTTTTTT. As protein: CASREGQGYGKLFF.

The chain is built from TRBV11-3 and TRBJ2-1; 11 nucleotides match TRBD2. The germline V gene has CDR1 SGHNT and CDR2 YENEEA. The V gene end was trimmed by 5 bases and the J gene end by 9 bases; junction bases not matched to a gene: 9. This CDR3 has 15 residues. CDR3 in amino acids: CASSETSGEYGEQFF. In DNA, the CDR3 is TGTGCCAGCAGCGAGACTAGCGGGGAGTACGGTGAGCAGTTCTTC.

The chain uses TRBV11-2 and TRBJ2-1, with a tentative D call TRBD1 (6 bases). Deletions cut 4 bases from V and 6 bases from J, with 13 bases between. The germline V gene has CDR1 SGHAT and CDR2 FQNNGV. The CDR3 loop spans 14 amino acids. CDR3 region: CASSSTQTGNEQFF. The CDR3 bases are TGTGCCAGCAGCTCTACGCAGACAGGCAATGAGCAGTTCTTC.

The V and J genes are TRBV5-1 and TRBJ2-1, with TRBD2 identical over 11 bases. Losses at the gene ends were 4 bases for V and 3 bases for J; bases not matched to a gene: 3. CDR1 is SGHRS and CDR2 is YFSETQ in the germline V gene. The CDR3 spans 15 residues. The CDR3 bases are TGCGCCAGCAGCCCCGGACTAGCGGGCTACAATGAGCAGTTCTTC. This translates into CASSPGLAGYNEQFF. The full variable domain, its missing parts supplied by reference TRBV5-1 and TRBJ2-1, is KAGVTQTPRYLIKTRGQQVTLSCSPISGHRSVSWYQQTPGQGLQFLFEYFSETQRNKGNFPGRFSGRQFSNSRSEMNVSTLELGDSALYLCASSPGLAGYNEQFFGPGTRLTVL.

The rearrangement uses TRBV9 and TRBJ2-2, with TRBD1 matching 8 bases. CDR3 length: 15 residues. Trimming took 4 bases from V and 4 from J; bases not matched to a gene: 6. Germline V lookup: CDR1 SGDLS, CDR2 YYNGEE. For the CDR3, the DNA is TGTGCCAGCAGCAACCGACAGGGGCCCACCGGGGAGCTGTTTTTT. Translated: CASSNRQGPTGELFF.

CDR3 in DNA: TGTGCCAGCAGACGCGACAGGGCTCAGCCCCAGCATTTT. Translation: CASRRDRAQPQHF. The V gene is TRBV2, the J gene TRBJ1-5, with 7 nucleotides matching TRBD1. Germline V lookup: CDR1 SNHLY, CDR2 FYNNEI. The CDR3 is 13 residues long. V shed 6 bases and J 6 bases; nucleotides not matched to a gene: 5.

CDR3 protein: CASSLVGTSGGAGEQFF. The DNA of the CDR3 is TGTGCCAGCAGCTTAGTTGGGACTAGCGGGGGGGCCGGTGAGCAGTTCTTC. The rearrangement links TRBV7-8 to TRBJ2-1; 16 nucleotides line up with TRBD2. CDR1 and CDR2 from the germline V gene are SGHVS and FQNEAQ. This CDR3 spans 17 amino acids. V dropped 1 base and J dropped 9; count of bases not matched to a gene: 6.

The rearrangement joins TRBV5-1 to TRBJ1-2; D gene ambiguous. V was trimmed by 0 bases and J by 2 bases, leaving 8 bases between them. The CDR3 covers 14 residues. CDR1 is SGHRS, CDR2 YFSETQ, per germline. The CDR3 sequence is CASSLEPGNYGYTF. DNA of the CDR3: TGCGCCAGCAGCTTGGAGCCAGGAAACTATGGCTACACCTTC.

The chain has TRBV6-5 and TRBJ2-7; 8 bases agree with TRBD2. V trimming: 6 bases; J trimming: 0 bases; junction bases outside the gene matches: 7. This CDR3 is built from 15 residues. CDR1 is MNHEY, CDR2 SVGAGI, per germline. CDR3 sequence (DNA): TGTGCCAGCAGCAGAGATAGCGGGGACTCCTACGAGCAGTACTTC. Protein: CASSRDSGDSYEQYF.

V and J are TRBV21-1 and TRBJ2-5; TRBD2, as called in the table, went unchecked against the DNA. TRBV21-1 is noted as a pseudogene. The CDR3 has 16 amino acids. CDR3 loop: CASSQGTSRFGETQYF. The CDR3 DNA is TGTGCCAGCAGCCAAGGGACTAGCCGCTTCGGAGAGACCCAGTACTTC.

The chain recombines TRBV5-4 with TRBJ1-6, with 7 bases aligning to TRBD1. Germline values: CDR1 SGHNT, CDR2 YYREEE (reference sequence). This CDR3 is 15 amino acids long. The trim removed 4 bases at V and 5 bases at J, leaving 6 bases unmatched. The CDR3 nucleotides are TGTGCCAGCAGCCCTGGAAGGGGGCATAATTCACCCCTCCACTTT. The encoded protein is CASSPGRGHNSPLHF.